The rows below give T cell receptor beta chains drawn from one sample of a study of blood T cell repertoires in COVID-19. The protocol was immunoSEQ multiplex PCR, while the TCRdb copy is restricted to in-frame clones and leaves out a portion. The data contain 250,000 or so clones, approximately 90% of them singletons. What was sequenced was PBMCs or T cells enriched from blood (not recorded which). These receptors came from a man aged 45-60 years who had been exposed to COVID-19. Both conserved end residues are part of each CDR3.

j_call,v_call,cdr3_aa
TRBJ2-5,TRBV2,CASKGGAGRETQYF
TRBJ2-3,TRBV28,CASSWAAGADTQYF
TRBJ2-5,TRBV30,CACQPGIALGETQYF
TRBJ2-3,TRBV4-1,CASSPYSYSGGDTQYF
TRBJ2-2,TRBV6-5,CASSLWAANTGELFF
TRBJ1-2,TRBV6-5,CASKTGVVTYGYTF
TRBJ2-1,TRBV13,CASSLTRENEQFF
TRBJ1-5,TRBV15,CATSRARALGNQPQHF
TRBJ2-2,TRBV5-1,CASSLGDQGNTGELFF
TRBJ1-2,TRBV3-1/TRBV3-2,CASSQKGTGGLYTF
TRBJ2-5,TRBV11-2,CASSLTLAGGQETQYF